These 31 T cell receptor beta chains share one sample of origin, sequenced in a study of T cell responses to AZD1222 COVID-19 vaccine. Sequencing was performed with immunoSEQ multiplex PCR; in TCRdb, only in-frame clones are kept and a portion is missing. The sample yields tens of thousands of clones, nearly 90% seen once. This material consisted of peripheral blood, taken on day 0 of MenACWY control vaccination. These receptor sequences come from an adult in good health.

The V gene is TRBV24-1, the J gene TRBJ1-2; D ambiguous. The V end lost 2 bases, the J end lost 8 bases, and 5 bases lay between the germline ends. Germline lookup yields CDR1 KGHDR and CDR2 SFDVKD. CDR3 size: 11 residues. The CDR3 reads CATSDYGGYTF. For the CDR3, the DNA is TGTGCCACCAGTGATTATGGCGGCTACACCTTC.

The rearrangement uses TRBV6-5 and TRBJ1-1, with 7 bases that match TRBD1. Germline CDR1 MNHEY, CDR2 SVGAGI. The junction had 11 bases not matched to a gene; V was cut back by 2 bases and J by 5 bases. The CDR3 totals 16 residues. CDR3 loop: CASSYLTGRVGTEAFF. The CDR3 DNA is TGTGCCAGCAGTTACCTGACAGGGAGGGTAGGTACTGAAGCTTTCTTT.

For the CDR3, the DNA is TGTGCCAGCAGCTCGCTTATGGGACTAGCGGGGGTAACCGGGGAGCTGTTTTTT. Encoded protein: CASSSLMGLAGVTGELFF. The rearrangement links TRBV11-3 to TRBJ2-2; TRBD2 matches at 14 bases. Trimming took 4 bases from V and 5 from J; bases not matched to a gene: 9. CDR1 is SGHNT and CDR2 is YENEEA in the germline V gene. CDR3 size: 18 residues.

This sequence joins TRBV5-1 and TRBJ2-5, with D tentatively TRBD1 (6 bases). The V end lost 4 bases, the J end lost 2 bases, and 12 bases lay between the germline ends. Germline V gives CDR1 SGHRS, CDR2 YFSETQ. CDR3 length: 14 residues. The CDR3 nucleotides are TGCGCCAGCAGCCCGAGGACAGATCAAGAGACCCAGTACTTC. Encoded protein: CASSPRTDQETQYF.

This chain uses TRBV7-2 with TRBJ2-3; maybe TRBD2 (6 bases). CDR3 length equals 15 residues. Trimming left V 1 base short and J 2 bases short, with 10 bases between. Germline V gene sequence: CDR1 SGHTA, CDR2 FQGNSA. Here the CDR3 reads CASSLVAGNTDTQYF. Here the CDR3 DNA reads TGTGCCAGCAGCTTAGTGGCGGGGAACACAGATACGCAGTATTTT.

The V gene is TRBV10-3, the J gene TRBJ2-3; D uncertain. V was shortened by 5 bases and J by 2 bases, with 8 bases between the two germline ends. CDR3 length: 13 residues. CDR1 and CDR2 from the germline V gene are ENHRY and SYGVKD. The CDR3 loop reads CAISHDATDTQYF. DNA for the CDR3: TGTGCCATCAGTCATGACGCCACAGATACGCAGTATTTT.

This clone was recorded a few times. The gene calls are TRBV27 and TRBJ2-7; D is possibly TRBD1 (5 bases). The CDR3 loop spans 15 amino acids. V lost 4 bases to trimming and J lost 5 bases, with 18 bases between them. Per the germline V gene, CDR1 is MNHEY and CDR2 is SMNVEV (reference sequence). Here the CDR3 DNA reads TGTGCCAGCAGTTCTACAGGTTCTGTAATAGACGAGCAGTACTTC. Its protein product is CASSSTGSVIDEQYF.

The chain joins TRBV5-1 to TRBJ2-1; D is uncertain. The V and J ends lost 0 bases and 1 base respectively, with 8 bases between them. Germline-derived CDR1 and CDR2 are SGHRS and YFSETQ. The CDR3 covers 15 residues. The CDR3 loop reads CASSLEWRSYNEQFF. The CDR3 region has the DNA TGCGCCAGCAGCTTGGAGTGGAGATCCTACAATGAGCAGTTCTTC.

The rearrangement links TRBV30 to TRBJ2-1; 7 bases are a match to TRBD2. The germline CDR1 and CDR2 sequences are GTSNPN and SVGIG (reference sequence). The CDR3 contains 13 residues. The V segment lost 3 bases and the J segment 10 bases; nucleotides outside the gene matches: 9. The CDR3 region has the DNA TGTGCCTGGAGGGAACCGGGGGGTAGGGAGCAGTTCTTC. Residues: CAWREPGGREQFF.

In this sample, this clone turned up once. The gene calls are TRBV6-2 or TRBV6-3 and TRBJ1-2, with D unclear. Germline loops: CDR1 MNHEY, CDR2 SVGEGT. This CDR3 is 15 amino acids long. The V end lost 3 bases, the J end lost 4 bases, and 15 bases lay between the germline ends. CDR3: CASSYTAGAFYGYTF. CDR3 DNA: TGTGCCAGCAGTTATACGGCAGGCGCGTTCTATGGCTACACCTTC.

The J gene is TRBJ1-1, the V gene TRBV29-1; tentative D call: TRBD1 (6 bases). There are 13 residues in the CDR3. Germline loops: CDR1 SQVTM, CDR2 ANQGSEA. With 5 bases removed from V and 3 bases from J, the gap between germline ends came to 13 bases. CDR3 nucleotides: TGCAGCGTTAGGGGGGACGGGGACACTGAAGCTTTCTTT. Protein product: CSVRGDGDTEAFF.

The CDR3 nucleotides are TGTGCCTGGGGGACAGGGTATGAAAAACTGTTTTTT. Translated, it gives CAWGTGYEKLFF. The chain joins TRBV30 to TRBJ1-4; 9 bases align to TRBD1. The V and J ends lost 5 bases and 6 bases, in that order; junction bases with no gene match: 1. Germline CDR1 GTSNPN, CDR2 SVGIG (reference sequence). The CDR3 has 12 amino acids.

The gene calls are TRBV4-3 and TRBJ2-2; no definite D call. The germline V gene encodes CDR1 LGHNA and CDR2 YSLEER. The CDR3 sequence is 14 residues long. Trimming took 1 base from V and 1 from J, leaving 4 bases between them. The CDR3 region is CASSQGRNTGELFF. CDR3 coding DNA: TGCGCCAGCAGCCAAGGGCGGAACACCGGGGAGCTGTTTTTT.

This clone occurred a few times. This chain links TRBV7-6 with TRBJ1-3; no clear D gene. V dropped 5 bases and J dropped 2 bases, with 13 bases sitting between them. The CDR3 sequence is 15 residues long. Germline CDR1 SGHVS, CDR2 FNYEAQ. CDR3 protein: CASSADWTAGNTIYF. The CDR3 DNA is TGTGCCAGCAGCGCCGATTGGACTGCTGGAAACACCATATATTTT.

The chain links TRBV13 to TRBJ2-7; D is unclear. The CDR3 contains 14 residues. Trimming pared 5 bases from V and 2 bases from J, leaving 13 bases between. Germline V gene data show CDR1 as PRHDT and CDR2 as FYEKMQ (reference sequence). This chain's CDR3 is CASSPSRAAYEQYF. The CDR3 nucleotides are TGTGCCAGCAGCCCGAGTAGGGCAGCCTACGAGCAGTACTTC.

This clone was detected only once. This chain links TRBV6-2 or TRBV6-3 with TRBJ1-2; D call uncertain. Germline V lookup: CDR1 MNHEY, CDR2 SVGEGT. Between the trimmed V and J ends, which lost 5 bases and 2 bases, there was a span of 12 bases. The CDR3 is 14 residues long. The CDR3 DNA reads as TGTGCCAGCAGTCAGGAGGGCCTCAACTATGGCTACACCTTC. It codes for CASSQEGLNYGYTF.

V is TRBV3-1 (or the pseudogene TRBV3-2) and J is TRBJ1-1; 8 positions match TRBD1. J lost 6 bases, V lost 4 bases, and 7 bases had no gene match. In germline, CDR1 is LGHDT, CDR2 YNNKEL (reference sequence). This CDR3 contains 14 residues. The CDR3 nucleotides are TGTGCCAGCAGCCCCCTGACAGGGGAGGCTGAAGCTTTCTTT. It codes for CASSPLTGEAEAFF.

This chain connects TRBV12-5 to TRBJ2-2, with 8 bases aligning to TRBD1. Trimming took 6 bases from V and 1 from J; bases not matched to a gene: 4. Germline V gene data show CDR1 as LGHNT and CDR2 as FRNRAP. This CDR3 spans 15 amino acids. The CDR3 spells CASGLGQGNTGELFF. The CDR3 nucleotides read TGTGCTAGTGGGCTTGGACAGGGGAACACCGGGGAGCTGTTTTTT. Using reference TRBV12-5 and TRBJ2-2 for the parts outside the CDR3, the full variable domain is DARVTQTPRHKVTEMGQEVTMRCQPILGHNTVFWYRQTMMQGLELLAYFRNRAPLDDSGMPKDRFSAEMPDATLATLKIQPSEPRDSAVYFCASGLGQGNTGELFFGEGSRLTVL.

V is TRBV7-2 and J is TRBJ2-2, with 7 bases aligning to TRBD1. Germline-derived CDR1 and CDR2 are SGHTA and FQGNSA. With V trimmed by 5 bases and J by 7 bases, 4 bases remained unmatched. The CDR3 length is 13 residues. The CDR3 loop is CASSNYRGGELFF. In DNA form, the CDR3 reads TGTGCCAGCAGCAACTACAGGGGCGGGGAGCTGTTTTTT.

This clone was detected only once. The chain employs TRBV5-6 and TRBJ1-4; D not certain. CDR1 SGHDT and CDR2 YYEEEE come from the germline V gene. V was clipped by 0 bases and J by 12 bases, with 15 bases between them. The CDR3 covers 14 residues. The CDR3: CASSLGAGRKELFF. CDR3 in DNA: TGTGCCAGCAGCTTGGGGGCAGGCCGAAAGGAACTGTTTTTT. The full variable domain, its missing parts supplied by reference TRBV5-6 and TRBJ1-4, is DAGVTQSPTHLIKTRGQQVTLRCSPKSGHDTVSWYQQALGQGPQFIFQYYEEEERQRGNFPDRFSGHQFPNYSSELNVNALLLGDSALYLCASSLGAGRKELFFGSGTQLSVL.

This chain links TRBV29-1 with TRBJ1-4; no definite D call. Looked up from germline, CDR1 is SQVTM and CDR2 is ANQGSEA. Trimming stripped 6 bases from V and 5 bases from J, with 13 bases between. The CDR3 length is 13 residues. The CDR3 loop is CSVRTASNEKLFF. The CDR3 DNA sequence: TGCAGCGTGAGGACGGCCTCGAATGAAAAACTGTTTTTT.

The chain has TRBV4-1 and TRBJ2-3, with D perhaps being TRBD1 or TRBD2 (6 bases each). The V gene's germline CDR1 is MGHRA and CDR2 YSYEKL. The CDR3 contains 16 residues. V lost 4 bases, J lost 7 bases, and 21 bases lay in between. In nucleotides, the CDR3 is TGCGCCAGCAGCCCACGCGGGACAAAGACGGATTATACGCAGTATTTT. The encoded protein is CASSPRGTKTDYTQYF.

The J gene is TRBJ1-5, the V gene TRBV9; a weak D match, TRBD1 (6 bases). This CDR3 spans 15 amino acids. V lost 3 bases, J lost 6 bases, and 16 bases lay in between. Germline V CDR1 and CDR2: SGDLS, YYNGEE. CDR3 nucleotides: TGTGCCAGCAGCGCGAGGGGGGACATCGGTCAGCCCCAGCATTTT. Translated: CASSARGDIGQPQHF. Full variable domain (rest looked up from reference TRBV9 and TRBJ1-5): DSGVTQTPKHLITATGQRVTLRCSPRSGDLSVYWYQQSLDQGLQFLIQYYNGEERAKGNILERFSAQQFPDLHSELNLSSLELGDSALYFCASSARGDIGQPQHFGDGTRLSIL.

The chain recombines TRBV5-4 with TRBJ1-3, with a weak D call TRBD1 (5 bases). Between the trimmed V and J ends, which lost 1 base and 5 bases, there was a span of 13 bases. Germline loops: CDR1 SGHNT, CDR2 YYREEE (reference sequence). The CDR3 loop spans 15 amino acids. The CDR3 region has the DNA TGTGCCAGCAGCTTGTTAGAGGGGATGAGAAACACCATATATTTT. Protein: CASSLLEGMRNTIYF.

The V call is TRBV15, the J call TRBJ2-2; D uncertain. The CDR3 is 15 amino acids. Trimming took 0 bases from V and 1 from J, leaving 6 bases between them. Germline values: CDR1 LNHNV, CDR2 YYDKDF (reference sequence). This chain's CDR3 is CATSRDFGNTGELFF. CDR3 bases: TGTGCCACCAGCAGAGATTTTGGGAACACCGGGGAGCTGTTTTTT. The full variable domain, with the rest looked up from reference TRBV15 and TRBJ2-2, is DAMVIQNPRYQVTQFGKPVTLSCSQTLNHNVMYWYQQKSSQAPKLLFHYYDKDFNNEADTPDNFQSRRPNTSFCFLDIRSPGLGDTAMYLCATSRDFGNTGELFFGEGSRLTVL.

This chain uses TRBV3-1 (or the pseudogene TRBV3-2) with TRBJ2-5; 8 bases line up with TRBD1. The V segment lost 2 bases and the J segment 5 bases; nucleotides outside the gene matches: 1. This CDR3 spans 13 amino acids. Germline V gene data show CDR1 as LGHDT and CDR2 as YNNKEL (reference sequence). The CDR3 nucleotides are TGTGCCAGCAGCCAACAGGGGGCGGAGACCCAGTACTTC. It encodes CASSQQGAETQYF.

This clone showed up just once. The chain recombines TRBV3-1 (or the pseudogene TRBV3-2) with TRBJ1-1, with D possibly TRBD1 on 6 matching bases. Germline CDR1 is LGHDT and CDR2 is YNNKEL (reference sequence). The CDR3 consists of 14 residues. V lost 1 base, J lost 5 bases, and 11 bases lay in between. This CDR3 reads CASSQGEGGTEAFF. The CDR3 DNA sequence: TGTGCCAGCAGCCAAGGTGAAGGGGGGACTGAAGCTTTCTTT.

The V and J genes are TRBV2 and TRBJ2-1; 10 bases agree with TRBD1. This CDR3 spans 15 amino acids. Germline-derived CDR1 and CDR2 are SNHLY and FYNNEI. Unmatched junction bases numbered 11, after V lost 8 bases and J lost 7 bases. The CDR3 DNA follows: TGTGCCAGCTTAGCCGGGACAGGGGTTTGGAATGAGCAGTTCTTC. Translating it yields CASLAGTGVWNEQFF.

The gene calls are TRBV30 and TRBJ1-2, with TRBD1 matching over 9 bases. V dropped 3 bases and J dropped 0; count of bases not matched to a gene: 5. CDR1 and CDR2 from the germline V gene are GTSNPN and SVGIG (reference sequence). This CDR3 spans 15 amino acids. In DNA, the CDR3 is TGTGCCTGGAGCCGGACAGGGGAAGCTAACTATGGCTACACCTTC. It translates to CAWSRTGEANYGYTF.

This chain uses TRBV7-6 with TRBJ1-5; the D gene is possibly TRBD1 (6 bases). Per germline, CDR1 SGHVS and CDR2 FNYEAQ. Trimming took off 1 base at V and 4 bases at J, with 11 bases between the two ends. The CDR3 has 15 amino acids. The CDR3 bases are TGTGCCAGCAGCTTAGGGGGGGGGCAAAATCAGCCCCAGCATTTT. This gives the protein CASSLGGGQNQPQHF.

The rearrangement links TRBV28 to TRBJ1-4, with TRBD1 matching 11 bases. Germline CDR1 is MDHEN and CDR2 is SYDVKM. The V and J ends lost 0 bases and 6 bases, in that order; junction bases with no gene match: 6. The CDR3 has 17 residues. The CDR3 region is CASSLWDRGRGHEKLFF. CDR3 DNA: TGTGCCAGCAGTTTATGGGACAGGGGGCGGGGGCATGAAAAACTGTTTTTT. The variable domain in full, completed from reference TRBV28 and TRBJ1-4, reads DVKVTQSSRYLVKRTGEKVFLECVQDMDHENMFWYRQDPGLGLRLIYFSYDVKMKEKGDIPEGYSVSREKKERFSLILESASTNQTSMYLCASSLWDRGRGHEKLFFGSGTQLSVL.